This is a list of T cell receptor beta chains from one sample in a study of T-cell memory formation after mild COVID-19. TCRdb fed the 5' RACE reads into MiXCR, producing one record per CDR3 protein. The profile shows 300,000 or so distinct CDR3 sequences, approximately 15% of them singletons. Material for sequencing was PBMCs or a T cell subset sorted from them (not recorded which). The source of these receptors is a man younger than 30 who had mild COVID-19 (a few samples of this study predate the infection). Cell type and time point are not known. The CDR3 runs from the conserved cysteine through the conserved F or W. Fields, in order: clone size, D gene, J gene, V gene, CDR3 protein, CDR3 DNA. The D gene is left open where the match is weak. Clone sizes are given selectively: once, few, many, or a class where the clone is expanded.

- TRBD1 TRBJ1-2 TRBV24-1 CATRAGGSYGYTF TGTGCCACCAGGGCAGGGGGCAGCTATGGCTACACCTTC
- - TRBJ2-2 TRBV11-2 CASSADFLLAGELFF TGTGCCAGCAGCGCCGACTTCCTATTGGCCGGGGAGCTGTTTTTT
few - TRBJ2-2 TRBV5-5 CASSLQTNSGTGELFF TGTGCCAGCAGCTTGCAGACCAACTCGGGCACCGGGGAGCTGTTTTTT
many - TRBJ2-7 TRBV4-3 CASSQDTRRGHSYEQYF TGCGCCAGCAGCCAAGATACTCGGCGGGGGCACTCCTACGAGCAGTACTTC
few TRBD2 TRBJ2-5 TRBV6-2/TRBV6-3 CASKGLALQETQYF TGTGCCAGCAAAGGACTAGCCCTGCAAGAGACCCAGTACTTC
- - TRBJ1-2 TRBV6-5 CASSLLSGHNYGYTF TGTGCCAGCAGCTTACTTTCAGGGCATAACTATGGCTACACCTTC
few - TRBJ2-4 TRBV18 CASSPASTTRAKNIQYF TGTGCCAGCTCACCGGCGTCTACTACTAGAGCCAAAAACATTCAGTACTTC
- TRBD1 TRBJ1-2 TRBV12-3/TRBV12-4 CASSPRQGTGGYTF TGTGCCAGCAGCCCTCGACAGGGGACGGGCGGCTACACCTTC
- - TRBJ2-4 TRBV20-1 CSAIEGILGGSKNIQYF TGCAGTGCTATCGAGGGAATATTGGGGGGATCCAAAAACATTCAGTACTTC
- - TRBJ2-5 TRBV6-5 CASSYVAKRGETQYF TGTGCCAGCAGTTACGTGGCCAAGAGAGGAGAGACCCAGTACTTC
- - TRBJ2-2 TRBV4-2 CASSQEPGNTGELFF TGTGCCAGCAGCCAAGAGCCAGGGAACACCGGGGAGCTGTTTTTT
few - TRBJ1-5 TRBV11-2 CASSLDDGQNSNQPQHF TGTGCCAGCAGCTTAGACGACGGGCAGAATAGCAATCAGCCCCAGCATTTT
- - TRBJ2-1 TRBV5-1 CASSPRRSVDNEQFF TGCGCCAGCAGCCCACGGAGATCAGTGGACAATGAGCAGTTCTTC
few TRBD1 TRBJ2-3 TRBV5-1 CASSPGDRGSTDTQYF TGCGCCAGCAGCCCAGGAGACAGGGGGAGCACAGATACGCAGTATTTT
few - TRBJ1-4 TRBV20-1 CSAPIVRGAGEKLFF TGCAGTGCCCCTATAGTAAGGGGGGCTGGTGAAAAACTGTTTTTT
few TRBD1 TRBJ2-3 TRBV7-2 CASSSRQGPSTDTQYF TGTGCCAGCAGCTCGCGACAGGGCCCTAGCACAGATACGCAGTATTTT
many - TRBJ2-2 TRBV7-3 CASSFGGNTGELFF TGTGCCAGCAGCTTTGGAGGGAACACCGGGGAGCTGTTTTTT
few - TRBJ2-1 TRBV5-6 CASSFSWTASYNEQFF TGTGCCAGCAGCTTCTCTTGGACAGCTAGTTACAATGAGCAGTTCTTC
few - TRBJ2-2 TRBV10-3 CAISGSGTGELFF TGTGCCATCAGTGGTAGCGGCACCGGGGAGCTGTTTTTT
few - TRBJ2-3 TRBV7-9 CASSLPPVGTDTQYF TGTGCCAGCAGCTTACCCCCGGTAGGGACAGATACGCAGTATTTT
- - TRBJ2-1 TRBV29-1 CSVKDGLLKQFF TGCAGCGTGAAAGACGGACTACTGAAGCAGTTCTTC
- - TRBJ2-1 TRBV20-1 CSARVIVWNEQFF TGCAGTGCTAGGGTTATCGTCTGGAATGAGCAGTTCTTC
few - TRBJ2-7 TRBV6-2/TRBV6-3 CASSKRPGQILSYEQYF TGTGCCAGCAGTAAACGCCCCGGACAGATTCTTTCCTACGAGCAGTACTTC
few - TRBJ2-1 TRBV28 CASSSPWGTPGLPYNEQFF TGTGCCAGCAGTTCCCCCTGGGGGACCCCGGGACTGCCTTACAATGAGCAGTTCTTC
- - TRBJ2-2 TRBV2 CASLSSGLTGELFF TGTGCCAGCTTGAGTTCAGGGCTCACCGGGGAGCTGTTTTTT
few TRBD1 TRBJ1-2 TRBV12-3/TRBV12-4 CASSLRGDRDGYTF TGTGCCAGCAGTTTACGCGGGGACAGGGATGGCTACACCTTC
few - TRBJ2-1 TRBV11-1 CASSLGTDEQFF TGTGCCAGCAGCTTAGGGACAGATGAGCAGTTCTTC
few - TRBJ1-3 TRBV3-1 CASSRYGTLSGNTIYF TGTGCCAGCAGCCGATACGGGACACTCTCTGGAAACACCATATATTTT
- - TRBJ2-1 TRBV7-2 CASSPLYPGTPYNEQFF TGTGCCAGCAGCCCCCTTTACCCAGGGACACCCTACAATGAGCAGTTCTTC
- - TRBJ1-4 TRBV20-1 CSARPGRRGVSEKLFF TGCAGTGCTAGACCTGGGAGGAGAGGTGTGAGTGAAAAACTGTTTTTT
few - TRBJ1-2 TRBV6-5 CASSYSTAYGYTF TGTGCCAGCAGTTACTCCACAGCTTATGGCTACACCTTC
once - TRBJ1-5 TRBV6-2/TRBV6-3 CASSPPGVDGYSNQPQHF TGTGCCAGCAGCCCCCCCGGTGTAGACGGATATAGCAATCAGCCCCAGCATTTT
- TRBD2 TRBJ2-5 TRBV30 CAWTQVAGVGETQYF TGTGCCTGGACCCAGGTAGCGGGGGTTGGAGAGACCCAGTACTTC
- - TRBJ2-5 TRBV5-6 CASSFGGAETQYF TGTGCCAGCAGCTTTGGGGGGGCAGAGACCCAGTACTTC
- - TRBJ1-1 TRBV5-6 CASSLLGYGTPAEAFF TGTGCCAGCAGCTTGCTGGGGTACGGGACGCCGGCTGAAGCTTTCTTT
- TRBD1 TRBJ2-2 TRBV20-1 CSASRGQFGELFF TGCAGTGCTAGCAGGGGGCAGTTCGGGGAGCTGTTTTTT
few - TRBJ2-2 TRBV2 CASSRLGISSGELFF TGTGCCAGCAGCCGACTAGGAATCTCGTCCGGGGAGCTGTTTTTT
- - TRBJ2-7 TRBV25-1 CASSVTATYEQYF TGTGCCAGCAGTGTAACAGCTACCTACGAGCAGTACTTC
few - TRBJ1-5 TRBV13 CASSEVGQPQHF TGTGCCAGCAGTGAAGTTGGTCAGCCCCAGCATTTT
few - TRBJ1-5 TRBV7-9 CASSPGTALYYQPQHF TGTGCCAGCAGCCCCGGGACGGCTTTGTACTATCAGCCCCAGCATTTT
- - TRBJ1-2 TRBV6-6 CASRRPEVWGYTF TGTGCCAGCAGACGTCCCGAAGTGTGGGGCTACACCTTC
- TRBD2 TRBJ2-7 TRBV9 CASSVDPSGSYEQYF TGTGCCAGCAGCGTAGACCCTAGCGGGAGCTACGAGCAGTACTTC
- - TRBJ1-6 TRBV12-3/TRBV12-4 CATSGGGNNSPLHF TGTGCCACCTCCGGGGGGGGGAATAATTCACCCCTCCACTTT
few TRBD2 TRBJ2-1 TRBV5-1 CASSLAGANYNEQFF TGCGCCAGCAGCCTAGCGGGGGCCAACTACAATGAGCAGTTCTTC
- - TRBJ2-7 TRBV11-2 CASSLSEGWRTDYEQYF TGTGCCAGCAGCTTAAGTGAAGGTTGGCGGACCGACTACGAGCAGTACTTC
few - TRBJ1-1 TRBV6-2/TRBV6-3 CASSDLYTEAFF TGTGCCAGCAGTGATCTTTACACTGAAGCTTTCTTT
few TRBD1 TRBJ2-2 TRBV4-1 CASSQPTGGDTGELFF TGCGCCAGCAGCCAACCAACAGGGGGCGACACCGGGGAGCTGTTTTTT
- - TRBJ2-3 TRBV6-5 CASRSPGAPSTDTQYF TGTGCCAGCAGATCTCCGGGGGCTCCTAGCACAGATACGCAGTATTTT
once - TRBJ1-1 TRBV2 CASSNDRRTEAFF TGTGCCAGCAGCAATGACAGACGTACTGAAGCTTTCTTT
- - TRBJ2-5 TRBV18 CASSPRTNTQETQYF TGTGCCAGCTCACCACGGACTAACACCCAAGAGACCCAGTACTTC